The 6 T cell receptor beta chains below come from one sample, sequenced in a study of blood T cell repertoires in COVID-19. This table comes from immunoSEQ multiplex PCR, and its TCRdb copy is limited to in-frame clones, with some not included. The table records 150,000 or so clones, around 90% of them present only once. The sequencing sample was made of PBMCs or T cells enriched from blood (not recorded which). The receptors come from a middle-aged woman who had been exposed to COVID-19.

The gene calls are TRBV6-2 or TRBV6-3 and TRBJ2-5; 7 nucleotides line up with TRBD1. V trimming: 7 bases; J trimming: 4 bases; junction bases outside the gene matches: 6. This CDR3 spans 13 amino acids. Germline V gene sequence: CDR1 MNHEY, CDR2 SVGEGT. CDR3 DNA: TGTGCCAGCACCCCACAGGGGAGAGAGACCCAGTACTTC. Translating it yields CASTPQGRETQYF.

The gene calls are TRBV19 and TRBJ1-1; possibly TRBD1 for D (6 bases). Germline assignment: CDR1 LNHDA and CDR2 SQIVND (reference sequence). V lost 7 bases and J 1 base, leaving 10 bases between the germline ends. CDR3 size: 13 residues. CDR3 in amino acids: CASTRTENTEAFF. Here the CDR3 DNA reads TGTGCCAGTACAAGGACAGAGAACACTGAAGCTTTCTTT.

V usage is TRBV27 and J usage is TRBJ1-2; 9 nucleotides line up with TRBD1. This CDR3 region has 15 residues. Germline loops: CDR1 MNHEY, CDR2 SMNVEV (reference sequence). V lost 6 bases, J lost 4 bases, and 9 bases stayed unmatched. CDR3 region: CASREQQGAPYGYTF. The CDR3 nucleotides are TGTGCCAGCAGAGAACAACAGGGGGCTCCCTATGGCTACACCTTC.

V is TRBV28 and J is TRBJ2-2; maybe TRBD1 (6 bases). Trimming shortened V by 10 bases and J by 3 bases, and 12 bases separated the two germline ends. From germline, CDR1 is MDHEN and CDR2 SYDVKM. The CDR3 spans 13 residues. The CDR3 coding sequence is TGTGCCACCGGGACACGTCACACCGGGGAGCTGTTTTTT. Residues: CATGTRHTGELFF.

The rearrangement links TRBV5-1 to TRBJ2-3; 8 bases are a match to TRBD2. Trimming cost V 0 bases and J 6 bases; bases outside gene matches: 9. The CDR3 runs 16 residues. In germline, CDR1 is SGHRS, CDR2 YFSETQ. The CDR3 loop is CASSLAGGTRGDTQYF. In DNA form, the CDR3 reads TGCGCCAGCAGCTTGGCAGGCGGGACTAGGGGTGATACGCAGTATTTT.

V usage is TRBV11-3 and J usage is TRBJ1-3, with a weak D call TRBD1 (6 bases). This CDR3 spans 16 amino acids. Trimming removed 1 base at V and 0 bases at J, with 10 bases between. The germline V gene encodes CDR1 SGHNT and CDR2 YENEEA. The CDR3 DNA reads TGTGCCAGCAGCTTAGGGGGGGGCCCCTCTGGAAACACCATATATTTT. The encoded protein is CASSLGGGPSGNTIYF.